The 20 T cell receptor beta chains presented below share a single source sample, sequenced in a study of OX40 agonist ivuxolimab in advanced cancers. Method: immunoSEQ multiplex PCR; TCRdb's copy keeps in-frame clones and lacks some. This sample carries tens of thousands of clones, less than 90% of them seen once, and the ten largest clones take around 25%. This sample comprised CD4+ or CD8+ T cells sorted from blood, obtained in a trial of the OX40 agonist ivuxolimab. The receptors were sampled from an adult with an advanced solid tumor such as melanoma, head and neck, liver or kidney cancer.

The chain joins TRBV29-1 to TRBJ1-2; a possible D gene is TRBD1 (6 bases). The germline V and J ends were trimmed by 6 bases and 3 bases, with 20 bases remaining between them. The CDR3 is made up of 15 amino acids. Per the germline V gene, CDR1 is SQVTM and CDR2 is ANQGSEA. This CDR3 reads CSVLEAARTDYGYTF. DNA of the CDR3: TGCAGCGTCCTCGAAGCCGCCCGGACAGACTATGGCTACACCTTC.

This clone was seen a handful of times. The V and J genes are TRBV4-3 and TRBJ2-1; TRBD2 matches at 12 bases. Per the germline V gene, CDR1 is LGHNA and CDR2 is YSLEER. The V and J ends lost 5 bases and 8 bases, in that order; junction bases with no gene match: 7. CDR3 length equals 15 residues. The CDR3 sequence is CASSAGLAGSYEQFF. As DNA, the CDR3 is TGCGCCAGCAGCGCCGGACTAGCGGGGAGTTATGAGCAGTTCTTC.

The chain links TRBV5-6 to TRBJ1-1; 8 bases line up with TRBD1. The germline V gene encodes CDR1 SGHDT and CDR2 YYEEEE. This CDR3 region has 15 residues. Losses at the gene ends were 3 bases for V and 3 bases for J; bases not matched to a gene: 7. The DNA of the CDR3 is TGTGCCAGCAGCTACGGACAGGGACTGTACACTGAAGCTTTCTTT. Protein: CASSYGQGLYTEAFF.

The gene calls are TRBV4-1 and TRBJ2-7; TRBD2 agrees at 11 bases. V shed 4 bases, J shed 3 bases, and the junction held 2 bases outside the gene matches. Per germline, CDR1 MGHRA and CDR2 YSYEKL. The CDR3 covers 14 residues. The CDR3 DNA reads TGCGCCAGCAGCCCTGGGACTAGCGGCTACGAGCAGTACTTC. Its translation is CASSPGTSGYEQYF.

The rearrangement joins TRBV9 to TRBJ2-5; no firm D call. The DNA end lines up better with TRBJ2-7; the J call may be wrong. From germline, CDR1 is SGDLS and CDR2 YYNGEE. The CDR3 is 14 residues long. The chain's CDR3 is CASSVAPGAYEQYF. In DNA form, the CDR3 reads TGTGCCAGCAGCGTAGCCCCTGGCGCCTACGAGCAGTACTTC.

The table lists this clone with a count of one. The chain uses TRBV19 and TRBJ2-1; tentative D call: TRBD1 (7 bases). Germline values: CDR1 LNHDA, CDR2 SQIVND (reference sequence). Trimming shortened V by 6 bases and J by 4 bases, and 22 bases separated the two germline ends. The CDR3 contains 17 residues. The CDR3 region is CASSLTTGDSYYNEQFF. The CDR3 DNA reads TGTGCCAGTAGCCTAACTACAGGGGACTCTTATTACAATGAGCAGTTCTTC.

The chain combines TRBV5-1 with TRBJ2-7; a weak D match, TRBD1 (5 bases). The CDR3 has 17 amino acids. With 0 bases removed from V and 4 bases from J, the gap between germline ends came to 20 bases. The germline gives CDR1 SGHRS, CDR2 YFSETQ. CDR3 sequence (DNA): TGCGCCAGCAGCTTGGGGATTACAGGCCCCGTTGGGTACGAGCAGTACTTC. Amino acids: CASSLGITGPVGYEQYF.

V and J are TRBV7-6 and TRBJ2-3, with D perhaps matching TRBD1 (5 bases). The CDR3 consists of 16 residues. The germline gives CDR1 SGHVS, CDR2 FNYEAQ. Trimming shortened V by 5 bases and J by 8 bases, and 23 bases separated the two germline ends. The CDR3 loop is CASSPNSGPRRVTQYF. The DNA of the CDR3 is TGTGCCAGCAGCCCAAACTCCGGGCCCCGCAGGGTTACGCAGTATTTT.

CDR3 DNA: TGTGCCAGCAGCGTAGATCTGGGGGAGGTCAATGAGCAGTTCTTC. Its translation is CASSVDLGEVNEQFF. The V call is TRBV9, the J call TRBJ2-1, with D tentatively TRBD2 (6 bases). Germline CDR1 is SGDLS and CDR2 is YYNGEE. CDR3 length: 15 residues. Trimming removed 0 bases at V and 6 bases at J, with 13 bases between.

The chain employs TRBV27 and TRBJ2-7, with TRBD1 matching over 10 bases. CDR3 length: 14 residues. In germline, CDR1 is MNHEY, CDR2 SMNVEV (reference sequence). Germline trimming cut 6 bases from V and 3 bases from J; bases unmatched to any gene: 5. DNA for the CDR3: TGTGCCAGCAGCTGGGGGGACAGGGGCTACGAGCAGTACTTC. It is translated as CASSWGDRGYEQYF.

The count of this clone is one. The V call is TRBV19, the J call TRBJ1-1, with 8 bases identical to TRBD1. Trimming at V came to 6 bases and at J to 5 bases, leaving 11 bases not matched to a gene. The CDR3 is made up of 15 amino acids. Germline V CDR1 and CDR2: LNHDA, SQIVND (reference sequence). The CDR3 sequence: CASSLSGQGGTEAFF. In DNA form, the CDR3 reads TGTGCCAGTAGCCTCTCAGGACAGGGAGGGACTGAAGCTTTCTTT.

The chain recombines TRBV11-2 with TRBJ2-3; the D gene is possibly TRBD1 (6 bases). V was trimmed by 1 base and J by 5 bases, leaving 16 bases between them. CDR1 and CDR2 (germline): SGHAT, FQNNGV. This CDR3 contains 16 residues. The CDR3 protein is CASSLGGRTDLDTQYF. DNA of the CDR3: TGTGCCAGCAGCTTAGGGGGGCGGACAGACTTAGATACGCAGTATTTT.

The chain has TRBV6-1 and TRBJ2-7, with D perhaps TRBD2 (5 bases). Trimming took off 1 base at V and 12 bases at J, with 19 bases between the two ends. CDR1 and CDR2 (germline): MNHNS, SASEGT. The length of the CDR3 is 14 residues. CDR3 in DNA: TGTGCCAGCAGTGAAGTGGGAGACTCCCCTCGGAGGTACTTC. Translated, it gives CASSEVGDSPRRYF.

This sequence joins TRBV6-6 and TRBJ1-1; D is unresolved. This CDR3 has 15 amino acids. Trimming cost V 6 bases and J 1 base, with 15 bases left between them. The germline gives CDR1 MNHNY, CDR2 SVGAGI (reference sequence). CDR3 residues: CASRGVGSSNTEAFF. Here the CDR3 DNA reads TGTGCCAGCAGGGGCGTAGGTAGTTCGAACACTGAAGCTTTCTTT.

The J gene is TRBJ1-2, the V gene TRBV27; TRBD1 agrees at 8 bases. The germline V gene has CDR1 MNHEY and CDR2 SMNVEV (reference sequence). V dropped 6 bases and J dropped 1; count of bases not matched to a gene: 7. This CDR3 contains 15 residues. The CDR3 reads CASRPTGGGNYGYTF. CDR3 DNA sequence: TGTGCCAGCAGGCCAACAGGGGGAGGTAACTATGGCTACACCTTC.

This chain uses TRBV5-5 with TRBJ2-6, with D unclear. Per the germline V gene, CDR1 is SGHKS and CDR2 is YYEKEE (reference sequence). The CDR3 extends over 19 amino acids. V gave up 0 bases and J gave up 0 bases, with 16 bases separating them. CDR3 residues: CASSLGLIGWFSGANVLTF. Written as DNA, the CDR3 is TGTGCCAGCAGCTTGGGGCTCATCGGTTGGTTCTCTGGGGCCAACGTCCTGACTTTC. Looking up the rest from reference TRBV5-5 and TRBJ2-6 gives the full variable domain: DAGVTQSPTHLIKTRGQQVTLRCSPISGHKSVSWYQQVLGQGPQFIFQYYEKEERGRGNFPDRFSARQFPNYSSELNVNALLLGDSALYLCASSLGLIGWFSGANVLTFGAGSRLTVL.

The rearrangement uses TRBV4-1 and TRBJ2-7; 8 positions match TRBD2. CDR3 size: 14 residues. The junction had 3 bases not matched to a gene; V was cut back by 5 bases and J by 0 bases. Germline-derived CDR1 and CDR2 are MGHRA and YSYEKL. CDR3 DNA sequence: TGCGCCAGCAGCTACGGGACTAGCTCCTACGAGCAGTACTTC. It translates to CASSYGTSSYEQYF.

This chain's CDR3 is CASSLQLAGDHEQYF. The CDR3 DNA follows: TGTGCCAGCAGTCTCCAGCTAGCGGGAGACCACGAGCAGTACTTC. The genes are TRBV27 and TRBJ2-7, with 10 bases aligning to TRBD2. This CDR3 has 15 amino acids. The ends lost 5 bases at V and 5 bases at J; junction bases unmatched: 9. Germline V gene sequence: CDR1 MNHEY, CDR2 SMNVEV (reference sequence).

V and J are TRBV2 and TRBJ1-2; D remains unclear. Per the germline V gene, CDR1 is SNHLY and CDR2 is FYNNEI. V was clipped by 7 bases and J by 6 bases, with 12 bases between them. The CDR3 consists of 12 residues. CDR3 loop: CASILNVNGYTF. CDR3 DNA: TGTGCCAGCATCCTTAACGTCAATGGCTACACCTTC.

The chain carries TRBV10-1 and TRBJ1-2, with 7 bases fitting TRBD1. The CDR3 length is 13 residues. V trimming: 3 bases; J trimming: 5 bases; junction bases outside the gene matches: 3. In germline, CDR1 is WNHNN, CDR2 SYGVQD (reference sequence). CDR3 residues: CASSEGQAYGYTF. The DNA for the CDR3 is TGCGCCAGCAGTGAAGGACAGGCTTATGGCTACACCTTC.